This T cell receptor beta chain was recovered during a study of blood T cell repertoires in COVID-19. Only in-frame clones appear in the TCRdb table, and some are missing; sequencing was by immunoSEQ multiplex PCR. Here the sample spans about 480,000 clones, 88% being singletons. About this clone itself: At the DNA level, this CDR3 is encoded by other sequences in the same sample as well.

Per the germline V gene, CDR1 is SGHTA and CDR2 is FQGNSA. V shed 4 bases, J shed 1 base, and the junction held 1 base outside the gene matches. The length of the CDR3 is 14 residues. This sequence joins TRBV7-2 and TRBJ2-7, with 10 bases aligning to TRBD1. Source material: PBMCs or T cells enriched from blood (not recorded which). The clonotype comes from a woman in her thirties or forties who had recovered from COVID-19. This CDR3 is CASSWTGGSYEQYF. CDR3 DNA sequence: TGTGCCAGCAGCTGGACAGGGGGTTCCTACGAGCAGTACTTC.